These 25 T cell receptor beta chains share one sample of origin, sequenced in a study of Ad26.COV2.S vaccination and SARS-CoV-2 variants. Clones were sequenced by immunoSEQ multiplex PCR, and TCRdb holds only the in-frame ones, with some missing. The table includes 510,000 or so clones, around 88% detected once. The treatment was: roughly 18 received Ad26.COV2.S at low or high dose, single or two shots; about 5 received placebo; per-sample allocation not given. It was on day 63 after the first vaccine or placebo injection that samples were taken. The specimen was peripheral blood, collected in a trial of Ad26.COV2.S vaccine versus placebo. All receptors come from a person between 18 and 65 years old who received the Ad26.COV2.S COVID-19 vaccine or a placebo.

J is TRBJ1-2 and V is TRBV19, with D perhaps TRBD1 (5 bases). This CDR3 is built from 15 residues. Per the germline V gene, CDR1 is LNHDA and CDR2 is SQIVND (reference sequence). V was shortened by 7 bases and J by 6 bases, with 21 bases between the two germline ends. This CDR3 reads CASTYRARTSHGYTF. The CDR3 DNA reads TGTGCCAGTACCTATAGGGCAAGGACATCCCATGGCTACACCTTC.

This chain links TRBV6-4 with TRBJ2-5; a weak D match, TRBD1 (5 bases). The CDR3 consists of 17 residues. V was cut by 10 bases and J by 2 bases, with 26 bases left in between. In germline, CDR1 is MRHNA, CDR2 SNTAGT. The CDR3 nucleotides are TGTGCCACCGCGAAGAGTACGACGACGGACACTCAAGAGACCCAGTACTTC. It specifies CATAKSTTTDTQETQYF.

The chain links TRBV6-5 to TRBJ2-3; TRBD1 might be the D (6 bases). Germline values: CDR1 MNHEY, CDR2 SVGAGI. The CDR3 covers 14 residues. V lost 4 bases and J lost 8, with 16 bases in between. This CDR3 is CASSWFTGTGTQYF. DNA of the CDR3: TGTGCCAGCAGTTGGTTTACAGGGACGGGTACGCAGTATTTT.

The V gene is TRBV7-2, the J gene TRBJ2-7, with D perhaps matching TRBD1 (5 bases). The CDR3 spans 14 residues. Germline CDR1 is SGHTA and CDR2 is FQGNSA. V was clipped by 1 base and J by 5 bases, with 12 bases between them. As DNA, the CDR3 is TGTGCCAGCAGCTTAGGGTCAGGGTACCACGAGCAGTACTTC. This sequence encodes CASSLGSGYHEQYF.

This chain joins TRBV5-1 and TRBJ2-1, with TRBD2 matching over 8 bases. The CDR3 loop spans 15 amino acids. After removal of 4 bases from V and 2 bases from J, the junction contained 5 bases not matched to a gene. Germline values: CDR1 SGHRS, CDR2 YFSETQ. CDR3 bases: TGCGCCAGCAGCCAGGCGGGAGGAGCCTACAATGAGCAGTTCTTC. Protein: CASSQAGGAYNEQFF.

The CDR3 loop reads CASSYGQGVPYEQYF. In DNA, the CDR3 is TGTGCCAGCAGTTACGGGCAGGGGGTACCCTACGAGCAGTACTTC. The chain couples TRBV6-2 or TRBV6-3 to TRBJ2-7, with 7 bases aligning to TRBD1. This CDR3 comprises 15 residues. The germline gives CDR1 MNHEY, CDR2 SVGEGT. Unmatched junction bases numbered 6, after V lost 2 bases and J lost 2 bases.

The chain uses TRBV27 and TRBJ2-7; the match to TRBD1 covers 7 bases. Germline CDR1 MNHEY, CDR2 SMNVEV (reference sequence). After removal of 6 bases from V and 3 bases from J, the junction contained 8 bases not matched to a gene. The CDR3 sequence is 14 residues long. Here the CDR3 reads CASSHPGGGYEQYF. The CDR3 DNA reads TGTGCCAGCAGCCACCCAGGGGGTGGCTACGAGCAGTACTTC.

This clone was observed a handful of times. The chain employs TRBV28 and TRBJ1-2; TRBD1 might be the D (6 bases). Germline-derived CDR1 and CDR2 are MDHEN and SYDVKM. Trimming shortened V by 3 bases and J by 7 bases, and 12 bases separated the two germline ends. This CDR3 is built from 13 residues. In DNA, the CDR3 is TGTGCCAGCAGTTTCTCGGGGGGCTCTGGCTACACCTTC. Protein: CASSFSGGSGYTF.

V and J are TRBV16 and TRBJ2-1, with D tentatively TRBD2 (6 bases). Germline assignment: CDR1 KGHSY and CDR2 FQNENV. V was trimmed by 0 bases and J by 3 bases, leaving 12 bases between them. The CDR3 extends over 16 amino acids. CDR3 coding DNA: TGTGCCAGCAGCCAATCCCCCCTAGCGTACTACAATGAGCAGTTCTTC. It translates to CASSQSPLAYYNEQFF.

V gene TRBV19 combines with J gene TRBJ2-7, with D possibly TRBD1 on 5 matching bases. Germline-derived CDR1 and CDR2 are LNHDA and SQIVND (reference sequence). V was shortened by 3 bases and J by 7 bases, with 10 bases between the two germline ends. This CDR3 is built from 12 residues. CDR3 DNA: TGTGCCAGTAGTATGGGAACAGGAGAGCAGTACTTC. Protein: CASSMGTGEQYF.

The chain recombines TRBV24-1 with TRBJ2-1; the match to TRBD2 covers 7 bases. Trimming cost V 9 bases and J 2 bases; bases outside gene matches: 9. Germline V gives CDR1 KGHDR, CDR2 SFDVKD. This CDR3 is built from 15 residues. In DNA form, the CDR3 reads TGTGCCACCTCCATTAGCGGGTCGACCTACAATGAGCAGTTCTTC. This codes for CATSISGSTYNEQFF.

J is TRBJ2-1 and V is TRBV7-3; a possible D gene is TRBD2 (5 bases). V lost 3 bases and J 0 bases, leaving 9 bases between the germline ends. This CDR3 has 15 amino acids. Germline CDR1 reads SGHTA; CDR2 reads FQGTGA. CDR3 sequence: CASSLRESSYNEQFF. The CDR3 nucleotides are TGTGCCAGCAGCTTGAGGGAGAGCTCCTACAATGAGCAGTTCTTC.

This chain links TRBV3-1 (or the pseudogene TRBV3-2) with TRBJ1-5, with D possibly matching TRBD1 (6 bases). The CDR3 totals 16 residues. Trimming removed 0 bases from V and 7 bases from J, with 16 bases in between. The germline V gene has CDR1 LGHDT and CDR2 YNNKEL (reference sequence). CDR3 residues: CASSQDVVGAGQPQHF. The CDR3 nucleotides read TGTGCCAGCAGCCAAGATGTGGTGGGGGCGGGCCAGCCCCAGCATTTT.

The chain has TRBV3-1 (or the pseudogene TRBV3-2) and TRBJ2-5; weak D call: TRBD2 (7 bases). CDR3 length: 14 amino acids. V lost 1 base to trimming and J lost 7 bases, with 13 bases between them. Germline V gives CDR1 LGHDT, CDR2 YNNKEL (reference sequence). The CDR3 sequence: CASSQARGGATQYF. DNA for the CDR3: TGTGCCAGCAGCCAAGCTCGAGGGGGGGCGACCCAGTACTTC.

In regard to this clone: The sample has other DNA sequences that encode this CDR3 too. The V gene is TRBV10-3, the J gene TRBJ2-7; tentative D call: TRBD2 (5 bases). With 6 bases removed from V and 0 bases from J, the gap between germline ends came to 9 bases. The germline gives CDR1 ENHRY, CDR2 SYGVKD. This CDR3 contains 13 residues. The CDR3, as DNA: TGTGCCATCAGAGGAGGTAGCTCCTACGAGCAGTACTTC. This gives the protein CAIRGGSSYEQYF.

J is TRBJ2-1 and V is TRBV4-2; TRBD2 aligns across 11 bases. J lost 8 bases, V lost 4 bases, and 19 bases had no gene match. The CDR3 has 19 residues. Germline V CDR1 and CDR2: LGHNA, YNFKEQ. CDR3 loop: CASSPSVGVAGGPRDEQFF. The CDR3 nucleotides read TGTGCCAGCAGCCCCTCAGTCGGGGTAGCGGGAGGGCCGCGGGATGAGCAGTTCTTC.

The V and J genes are TRBV28 and TRBJ2-3, with 7 bases aligning to TRBD2. The CDR3 is 16 residues long. Germline values: CDR1 MDHEN, CDR2 SYDVKM. After removal of 6 bases from V and 2 bases from J, the junction contained 11 bases not matched to a gene. As DNA, the CDR3 is TGTGCCAGCAGCCCCGGGGGGAGCGGGATCACAGATACGCAGTATTTT. This encodes CASSPGGSGITDTQYF.

This chain links TRBV7-9 with TRBJ2-7, with 8 positions matching TRBD1. This CDR3 is built from 16 residues. Unmatched junction bases numbered 10, after V lost 5 bases and J lost 1 base. Germline loops: CDR1 SEHNR, CDR2 FQNEAQ (reference sequence). The CDR3 bases are TGTGCCAGCAGCGCTCGGGACAGGCCACATTCCTACGAGCAGTACTTC. It yields the protein CASSARDRPHSYEQYF. Together with reference TRBV7-9 and TRBJ2-7, the CDR3 gives the full variable domain: DTGVSQNPRHKITKRGQNVTFRCDPISEHNRLYWYRQTLGQGPEFLTYFQNEAQLEKSRLLSDRFSAERPKGSFSTLEIQRTEQGDSAMYLCASSARDRPHSYEQYFGPGTRLTVT.

V is TRBV19 and J is TRBJ1-5; D unresolved. CDR3 length: 13 amino acids. V was clipped by 5 bases and J by 4 bases, with 9 bases between them. Germline CDR1 and CDR2: LNHDA and SQIVND (reference sequence). The CDR3 here is CASSFQLNQPQHF. The CDR3 DNA reads as TGTGCCAGTAGTTTTCAGCTGAATCAGCCCCAGCATTTT.

CDR3 amino acids: CAWSVNYEQYF. The CDR3, as DNA: TGTGCCTGGAGTGTCAACTACGAGCAGTACTTC. The chain carries TRBV30 and TRBJ2-7; D remains ambiguous. The CDR3 is 11 amino acids. Per germline, CDR1 GTSNPN and CDR2 SVGIG (reference sequence). V was pared by 0 bases and J by 3 bases, with 3 bases between.

The J gene is TRBJ2-3, the V gene TRBV5-1; tentatively, D is TRBD1 (6 bases). Looked up from germline, CDR1 is SGHRS and CDR2 is YFSETQ. V dropped 5 bases and J dropped 0 bases, with 13 bases sitting between them. This CDR3 spans 15 amino acids. The CDR3, as DNA: TGCGCCAGCAGGGATTACAGGGCTAGCACAGATACGCAGTATTTT. It is translated as CASRDYRASTDTQYF.

This clone was picked up a small number of times. The chain uses TRBV27 and TRBJ2-7; 8 bases match TRBD2. Germline V gene sequence: CDR1 MNHEY, CDR2 SMNVEV (reference sequence). The junction had 11 bases not matched to a gene; V was cut back by 1 base and J by 0 bases. The CDR3 has 18 residues. CDR3 nucleotides: TGTGCCAGCAGTTTATTCTCCCAAGCGGGAGCCAACTCCTACGAGCAGTACTTC. Its protein is CASSLFSQAGANSYEQYF.

V is TRBV29-1 and J is TRBJ1-1, with D possibly matching TRBD1 (5 bases). Germline CDR1 SQVTM, CDR2 ANQGSEA. Trimming left V 8 bases short and J 3 bases short, with 13 bases between. This CDR3 has 12 residues. This CDR3 reads CSPVRGDTEAFF. CDR3 nucleotides: TGCAGCCCAGTTAGAGGGGACACTGAAGCTTTCTTT.

The chain is built from TRBV19 and TRBJ2-7, with a tentative D call TRBD2 (6 bases). The length of the CDR3 is 14 residues. In germline, CDR1 is LNHDA, CDR2 SQIVND (reference sequence). Trimming stripped 5 bases from V and 1 base from J, with 12 bases between. CDR3 protein: CASSAGSGSYEQYF. CDR3 DNA: TGTGCCAGTAGTGCCGGGAGCGGGTCCTACGAGCAGTACTTC.

The rearrangement uses TRBV28 and TRBJ2-7; either TRBD1 or TRBD2 may fit D (5 bases each). Germline loops: CDR1 MDHEN, CDR2 SYDVKM. The length of the CDR3 is 14 residues. Trimming pared 6 bases from V and 3 bases from J, leaving 15 bases between. DNA of the CDR3: TGTGCCAGCAGCCTCCAGGGTGGGGGCTACGAGCAGTACTTC. Amino acid sequence: CASSLQGGGYEQYF.